Listed below are T cell receptor beta chains from one sample, sequenced in a study. MiXCR was run by TCRdb on the RT-PCR reads, yielding one entry per CDR3 protein. The sample lists around 700,000 distinct CDR3 sequences; approximately 15% were seen once. Material: memory CD4+ T cells from blood. Source of these receptors: a female donor in good health, serving as a healthy control. Both conserved end residues are part of each CDR3. D genes are given only for firm matches. Rows give clone size only sometimes, using once, few, many, or a class for an expanded clone.

v_gene,abundance,d_gene,len,j_gene,CDR3aa,CDR3nt
TRBV3-1,.,.,17,TRBJ2-1,CASSQDLRGDRVNEQFF,TGTGCCAGCAGCCAAGATCTACGAGGCGATCGGGTCAATGAGCAGTTCTTC
TRBV27,many,TRBD1,13,TRBJ1-2,CASRRGQGYGYTF,TGTGCCAGCAGGAGGGGACAGGGCTATGGCTACACCTTC
TRBV5-5,.,TRBD1,15,TRBJ1-2,CASSDDRGANYGYTF,TGTGCCAGCAGCGACGACAGGGGAGCCAACTATGGCTACACCTTC
TRBV4-1,.,TRBD2,18,TRBJ2-1,CASSQETTTSGVYNEQFF,TGCGCCAGCAGCCAGGAAACCACGACTAGCGGAGTCTACAATGAGCAGTTCTTC
TRBV20-1,few,.,12,TRBJ1-2,CSARGGLYGYTF,TGCAGTGCTAGAGGCGGGTTGTATGGCTACACCTTC
TRBV7-2,.,TRBD2,14,TRBJ2-7,CASSLGVMGGFKYF,TGTGCCAGCAGCTTAGGCGTTATGGGAGGGTTTAAGTACTTC
TRBV7-3,few,.,16,TRBJ2-2,CASSQVAGLGLGELFF,TGTGCCAGCAGCCAAGTCGCAGGCTTGGGCTTAGGGGAGCTGTTTTTT
TRBV20-1,.,.,15,TRBJ1-2,CSARDRRGRNYGYTF,TGCAGTGCTAGAGACAGAAGGGGAAGGAACTATGGCTACACCTTC
TRBV5-1,.,TRBD1,16,TRBJ2-1,CASSLGWDRRNGEQFF,TGCGCCAGCAGCCTGGGGTGGGACAGGCGAAACGGTGAGCAGTTCTTC
TRBV27,.,TRBD2,17,TRBJ2-5,CASSLRGVGRAVETQYF,TGTGCCAGCAGTCTCCGGGGCGTCGGGAGGGCCGTAGAGACCCAGTACTTC
TRBV24-1,.,TRBD2,14,TRBJ2-2,CATRTGRETGELFF,TGTGCCACCAGGACTGGGAGGGAGACCGGGGAGCTGTTTTTT
TRBV6-5,.,TRBD1,15,TRBJ2-6,CASRDRGSGANVLTF,TGTGCCAGCAGGGACAGGGGGTCCGGGGCCAACGTCCTGACTTTC
TRBV5-1,few,TRBD2,14,TRBJ2-5,CASSSGGPPETQYF,TGCGCCAGCAGCTCGGGAGGGCCGCCAGAGACCCAGTACTTC
TRBV27,.,.,14,TRBJ1-2,CASSLKGGGYGYTF,TGTGCCAGCAGTTTAAAGGGGGGTGGTTATGGCTACACCTTC
TRBV12-3/TRBV12-4,.,.,15,TRBJ1-3,CASRETTNSGNTIYF,TGTGCCAGCAGGGAAACGACTAACTCTGGAAACACCATATATTTT
TRBV28,.,.,14,TRBJ2-7,CASTPGGAGYEQYF,TGTGCCAGCACCCCCGGAGGGGCGGGATACGAGCAGTACTTC
TRBV28,many,.,13,TRBJ2-5,CASSFPAQETQYF,TGTGCCAGCAGTTTCCCTGCCCAAGAGACCCAGTACTTC
TRBV6-5,many,.,15,TRBJ1-2,CASRDLQGAVYGYTF,TGTGCCAGCCGAGACCTACAGGGCGCCGTCTATGGCTACACCTTC
TRBV5-1,few,.,13,TRBJ1-1,CASREGVTTEAFF,TGCGCCAGCAGAGAGGGGGTGACCACTGAAGCTTTCTTT
TRBV6-2/TRBV6-3,.,.,12,TRBJ1-2,CASSRGYDGYTF,TGTGCCAGCAGTCGCGGATACGATGGCTACACCTTC
TRBV29-1,many,.,13,TRBJ2-5,CSVLSRISETQYF,TGCAGCGTCCTCAGCAGGATATCGGAGACCCAGTACTTC
TRBV6-5,many,.,15,TRBJ1-2,CASSYSPRGGYGYTF,TGTGCCAGCAGTTACTCCCCCCGGGGGGGCTATGGCTACACCTTC
TRBV10-3,many,.,11,TRBJ1-2,CAITIAGGYTF,TGTGCCATCACGATTGCAGGGGGCTACACCTTC
TRBV5-5,.,.,15,TRBJ2-2,CASSLDGSNSGELFF,TGTGCCAGCAGCTTGGACGGGAGTAACTCCGGGGAGCTGTTTTTT
TRBV4-3,few,TRBD1,17,TRBJ1-1,CASSRLGQSNAVTEAFF,TGCGCCAGCAGCCGATTGGGACAGAGCAACGCGGTCACTGAAGCTTTCTTT
TRBV5-1,many,TRBD1,14,TRBJ1-5,CASSPGTGHQPQHF,TGCGCCAGCAGCCCAGGGACAGGGCACCAGCCCCAGCATTTT
TRBV4-3,many,.,14,TRBJ2-1,CASSQDREGLRQFF,TGCGCCAGCAGCCAAGATAGGGAAGGGCTTCGGCAGTTCTTC
TRBV7-2,few,TRBD2,15,TRBJ2-7,CASSTIAGGLYEQYF,TGTGCCAGCAGCACAATAGCGGGAGGCTTGTACGAGCAGTACTTC
TRBV7-2,few,.,13,TRBJ1-2,CASSPAGDNGYTF,TGTGCCAGCAGCCCCGCAGGGGACAATGGCTACACCTTC
TRBV29-1,many,.,14,TRBJ2-7,CSVVGQRGVYEQYF,TGCAGCGTTGTGGGGCAGCGAGGCGTCTACGAGCAGTACTTC
TRBV7-3,few,TRBD2,15,TRBJ2-1,CASSSQGLAGGEQFF,TGTGCCAGCAGCTCCCAGGGACTAGCGGGGGGAGAGCAGTTCTTC
TRBV24-1,.,TRBD2,17,TRBJ2-2,CATSGLAGGPNTGELFF,TGTGCCACCAGCGGACTAGCGGGGGGGCCGAACACCGGGGAGCTGTTTTTT
TRBV12-3/TRBV12-4,many,TRBD1,16,TRBJ1-3,CASSLDPGTGGNTIYF,TGTGCCAGCAGTTTGGACCCCGGGACAGGGGGAAACACCATATATTTT
TRBV7-9,many,TRBD1,14,TRBJ1-2,CASSPETGGSGYTF,TGTGCCAGCAGCCCAGAGACAGGGGGCTCTGGCTACACCTTC
TRBV6-1,few,.,16,TRBJ2-3,CASSEAQASSTDTQYF,TGTGCCAGCAGTGAAGCTCAAGCGAGTAGCACAGATACGCAGTATTTT
TRBV11-2,.,.,16,TRBJ1-6,CASSFGGSGDNSPLHF,TGTGCCAGCAGCTTTGGGGGGTCGGGGGATAATTCACCCCTCCACTTT
TRBV20-1,few,TRBD1,13,TRBJ2-5,CSALGQGRETQYF,TGCAGTGCCTTAGGACAGGGTCGAGAGACCCAGTACTTC
TRBV12-3/TRBV12-4,many,.,13,TRBJ1-6,CASSYGRDSPLHF,TGTGCCAGCAGTTACGGCAGGGATTCACCCCTCCACTTT
TRBV7-2,few,TRBD2,13,TRBJ2-1,CASSSISGHEQFF,TGTGCCAGCAGCTCAATTAGCGGGCATGAGCAGTTCTTC
TRBV20-1,.,.,14,TRBJ2-5,CSARDGRLKETQYF,TGCAGTGCTAGAGATGGGAGACTGAAAGAGACCCAGTACTTC
TRBV27,few,TRBD2,15,TRBJ2-5,CASSSSGGAGETQYF,TGTGCCAGCAGTTCTAGCGGGGGGGCCGGAGAGACCCAGTACTTC
TRBV27,.,.,15,TRBJ2-1,CASSLEGQPYNEQFF,TGTGCCAGCAGTTTAGAGGGCCAACCCTACAATGAGCAGTTCTTC